Each of the 32 T cell receptor beta chains below was sequenced from the same sample in a study of CD8+ T cells in alopecia areata. RNA extraction and reverse transcription yielded cDNA as sequencing template. Method: immunoSEQ multiplex PCR; TCRdb's copy keeps in-frame clones and lacks some. Of 95,000 to 120,000 clones in the sample, 56% are singletons; the top ten hold 3% to 4%. Treatment: oral pan-JAK inhibitor, 5-10 mg twice daily. The sequenced sample was CD4+ T cells sorted from blood, obtained at week 24, from a patient treated with tofacitinib. Receptor source: a human donor with alopecia areata.

This clone was observed a few times. V and J are TRBV7-2 and TRBJ2-5; D remains unclear. The germline V gene has CDR1 SGHTA and CDR2 FQGNSA. Between the trimmed V and J ends, which lost 5 bases and 6 bases, there was a span of 13 bases. The CDR3 loop spans 13 amino acids. In DNA form, the CDR3 reads TGTGCCAGCAGCAACCAATACGCTAAGACCCAGTACTTC. This sequence encodes CASSNQYAKTQYF.

Concerning this clone: A read error may be the cause here, since a much bigger clone is one base away. CDR3 in amino acids: CASSLMNSPLHF. CDR3 nucleotide sequence: TGTGCCAGCAGCTTAATGAATTCACCCCTCCACTTT. This chain joins TRBV7-9 and TRBJ1-6; D remains ambiguous. The ends were cut back, 2 bases at V and 7 bases at J, with 3 bases in the middle. Germline CDR1 reads SEHNR; CDR2 reads FQNEAQ (reference sequence). This CDR3 contains 12 residues.

This sequence joins TRBV5-6 and TRBJ2-1; 10 bases are a match to TRBD2. The CDR3 runs to 15 residues. Germline V gene lookup returns CDR1 SGHDT and CDR2 YYEEEE. V was pared by 0 bases and J by 6 bases, with 3 bases of the junction left unmatched. CDR3 in amino acids: CASSLASSGGNEQFF. As DNA, the CDR3 is TGTGCCAGCAGCTTGGCGTCTAGCGGGGGCAATGAGCAGTTCTTC.

V usage is TRBV5-1 and J usage is TRBJ1-2, with 7 bases fitting TRBD1. Trimming removed 4 bases from V and 7 bases from J; junction bases left unmatched: 13. This CDR3 contains 15 residues. Germline V lookup: CDR1 SGHRS, CDR2 YFSETQ. The CDR3 DNA reads as TGCGCCAGCAGCGGGGACAGCACACCTCGCCGTGGCTACACCTTC. Its protein product is CASSGDSTPRRGYTF.

The V and J genes are TRBV14 and TRBJ1-6; TRBD1 matches 7 bases. V lost 3 bases and J lost 4; bases outside the gene matches: 3. The CDR3 runs 15 residues. Germline loops: CDR1 SGHDN, CDR2 FVKESK. DNA of the CDR3: TGTGCCAGCAGCCAGGGACAGACTTATAATTCACCCCTCCACTTT. Translating it yields CASSQGQTYNSPLHF.

The CDR3 DNA follows: TGCGCCAGCAGCTTGATGGACAGAGGCACTGAAGCTTTCTTT. Its translation is CASSLMDRGTEAFF. The rearrangement uses TRBV5-1 and TRBJ1-1; tentatively, D is TRBD1 (6 bases). Germline CDR1 SGHRS, CDR2 YFSETQ. Trimming removed 1 base from V and 4 bases from J, with 11 bases in between. The CDR3 runs 14 residues.

The chain links TRBV27 to TRBJ2-5; D is undetermined. The CDR3 has 13 amino acids. Trimming pared 3 bases from V and 0 bases from J, leaving 5 bases between. CDR1 is MNHEY, CDR2 SMNVEV, per germline (reference sequence). CDR3 bases: TGTGCCAGCAGTTTGTGGAACCAAGAGACCCAGTACTTC. This gives the protein CASSLWNQETQYF.

This sequence joins TRBV29-1 and TRBJ2-5; D might be TRBD1 or TRBD2, each matching 5 bases. Per the germline V gene, CDR1 is SQVTM and CDR2 is ANQGSEA. The CDR3 consists of 13 residues. V lost 6 bases to trimming and J lost 2 bases, with 13 bases between them. DNA for the CDR3: TGCAGCGTGACGGGGACGGAACAAGAGACCCAGTACTTC. It encodes CSVTGTEQETQYF. The full variable domain, rest sourced from reference TRBV29-1 and TRBJ2-5, is SAVISQKPSRDICQRGTSLTIQCQVDSQVTMMFWYRQQPGQSLTLIATANQGSEATYESGFVIDKFPISRPNLTFSTLTVSNMSPEDSSIYLCSVTGTEQETQYFGPGTRLLVL.

The chain is built from TRBV25-1 and TRBJ1-2; D is ambiguous. This CDR3 has 10 residues. With 2 bases removed from V and 7 bases from J, the gap between germline ends came to 2 bases. Germline CDR1 reads MGHDK; CDR2 reads SYGVNS. The CDR3 loop reads CASSEIGYTF. For the CDR3, the DNA is TGTGCCAGCAGTGAAATTGGCTACACCTTC.

This clone was seen only a few times. This rearrangement joins TRBV4-3 to TRBJ1-4; TRBD1 is a possible D gene (6 bases). Germline-derived CDR1 and CDR2 are LGHNA and YSLEER. The CDR3 has 16 residues. V shed 1 base and J shed 8 bases, with 17 bases lying between them. CDR3 bases: TGCGCCAGCAGCCAAGCCCCTGGGGGGCGCGTAGAAAAACTGTTTTTT. This codes for CASSQAPGGRVEKLFF.

This sequence joins TRBV7-8 and TRBJ2-3; D remains unclear. V lost 3 bases and J 1 base, leaving 17 bases between the germline ends. Germline V gene lookup returns CDR1 SGHVS and CDR2 FQNEAQ. This CDR3 is 17 amino acids long. The CDR3 DNA reads as TGTGCCAGCAGCTTTAGCCAGCGCTGGCCAGGCACAGATACGCAGTATTTT. It translates to CASSFSQRWPGTDTQYF.

The chain links TRBV6-1 to TRBJ2-2, with 7 bases fitting TRBD1. The CDR3 covers 16 residues. Looked up from germline, CDR1 is MNHNS and CDR2 is SASEGT. The V segment lost 2 bases and the J segment 5 bases; nucleotides outside the gene matches: 8. The CDR3 bases are TGTGCCAGCAGTGAACTGACAGGGCGGAGGACCGGGGAGCTGTTTTTT. Its translation: CASSELTGRRTGELFF.

The chain joins TRBV5-1 to TRBJ1-2; tentatively, D is TRBD1 (5 bases). The V gene's germline CDR1 is SGHRS and CDR2 YFSETQ. The CDR3 contains 14 residues. Trimming took 3 bases from V and 0 from J, leaving 9 bases between them. Here the CDR3 reads CASSSGGANYGYTF. The CDR3 DNA reads as TGCGCCAGCAGCTCCGGGGGGGCTAACTATGGCTACACCTTC.

Comments on this clone: A read error may account for a junction end that differs from germline. The V gene is TRBV7-7, the J gene TRBJ2-5; TRBD1 matches 8 bases. Germline V gene sequence: CDR1 SSHAT, CDR2 FNYEAQ (reference sequence). CDR3 length: 15 residues. For the CDR3, the DNA is TGTGCTAGCAGCCCAACAGGGGGGCCGGGAGAGACCCAGTACTTC. The encoded protein is CASSPTGGPGETQYF. The full variable domain, completed using reference TRBV7-7 and TRBJ2-5, is GAGVSQSPRYKVTKRGQDVTLRCDPISSHATLYWYQQALGQGPEFLTYFNYEAQPDKSGLPSDRFSAERPEGSISTLTIQRTEQRDSAMYRCASSPTGGPGETQYFGPGTRLLVL.

Here the CDR3 DNA reads TGTGCCAGCAGTTTCCAGTTCGAGCAGTACTTC. Protein product: CASSFQFEQYF. The chain carries TRBV28 and TRBJ2-7; no clear D gene. Trimming took off 3 bases at V and 6 bases at J, with 6 bases between the two ends. The CDR3 has 11 residues. CDR1 and CDR2 (germline): MDHEN, SYDVKM. Variable domain in full (rest from reference TRBV28 and TRBJ2-7): DVKVTQSSRYLVKRTGEKVFLECVQDMDHENMFWYRQDPGLGLRLIYFSYDVKMKEKGDIPEGYSVSREKKERFSLILESASTNQTSMYLCASSFQFEQYFGPGTRLTVT.

V and J are TRBV6-5 and TRBJ1-1; D is perhaps TRBD1 (6 bases). V dropped 0 bases and J dropped 5 bases, with 16 bases sitting between them. The CDR3 is 16 amino acids. Germline values: CDR1 MNHEY, CDR2 SVGAGI. The CDR3: CASSYSSYRVRTEAFF. CDR3 in DNA: TGTGCCAGCAGTTACTCGAGTTACAGGGTGAGGACTGAAGCTTTCTTT.

The rearrangement links TRBV4-1 to TRBJ1-2; TRBD1 matches 8 bases. The J segment lost 4 bases and the V segment lost 2 bases, leaving 6 bases of the junction unmatched. The germline V gene has CDR1 MGHRA and CDR2 YSYEKL. The CDR3 runs to 15 residues. The CDR3 bases are TGCGCCAGCAGCCAACAGGGGGCAATCCCCTATGGCTACACCTTC. Its protein is CASSQQGAIPYGYTF.

This clone has just a few counts. The J gene is TRBJ2-7, the V gene TRBV10-3; 10 nucleotides align to TRBD2. The length of the CDR3 is 14 residues. Unmatched junction bases numbered 4, after V lost 6 bases and J lost 2 bases. CDR1 is ENHRY, CDR2 SYGVKD, per germline. The CDR3 sequence is CAIRTGLATYEQYF. The CDR3 coding sequence is TGTGCCATCAGGACGGGACTAGCGACCTACGAGCAGTACTTC.

The sample holds a few counts of this clone. V usage is TRBV29-1 and J usage is TRBJ2-2; D is possibly TRBD1 (6 bases). CDR1 and CDR2 from the germline V gene are SQVTM and ANQGSEA. The V gene lost 4 bases and the J gene lost 0 bases, with 9 bases spanning the gap. The CDR3 totals 14 residues. The DNA of the CDR3 is TGCAGCGTTGGGACAGCCGCGAACACCGGGGAGCTGTTTTTT. This translates into CSVGTAANTGELFF.

The gene calls are TRBV7-8 and TRBJ2-4; D not resolved. The CDR3 extends over 17 amino acids. Germline CDR1 and CDR2: SGHVS and FQNEAQ. The V end lost 5 bases, the J end lost 2 bases, and 19 bases lay between the germline ends. The CDR3 sequence is CASSQGLVGETKNIQYF. The CDR3, as DNA: TGTGCCAGCAGCCAAGGGTTAGTCGGAGAGACCAAAAACATTCAGTACTTC.

The chain carries TRBV9 and TRBJ1-2; 11 nucleotides agree with TRBD1. The length of the CDR3 is 16 residues. The V segment lost 4 bases and the J segment 4 bases; nucleotides outside the gene matches: 9. The germline V gene encodes CDR1 SGDLS and CDR2 YYNGEE. CDR3 nucleotides: TGTGCCAGCAGCATAGGACAGGGGGCTTCAAGCTATGGCTACACCTTC. Translating gives CASSIGQGASSYGYTF.

The chain combines TRBV5-4 with TRBJ2-5; possibly TRBD1 for D (5 bases). Germline values: CDR1 SGHNT, CDR2 YYREEE (reference sequence). The CDR3 runs 15 residues. V gave up 0 bases and J gave up 2 bases, with 11 bases separating them. CDR3 residues: CASSLARQTQETQYF. The CDR3 DNA reads as TGTGCCAGCAGCTTGGCCCGACAGACTCAAGAGACCCAGTACTTC.

The J gene is TRBJ2-4, the V gene TRBV30, with 11 bases lining up with TRBD1. J lost 1 base, V lost 2 bases, and 7 bases had no gene match. From germline, CDR1 is GTSNPN and CDR2 SVGIG (reference sequence). The CDR3 runs to 17 residues. The chain's CDR3 is CAWSPKGQGGAKNIQYF. CDR3 bases: TGTGCCTGGAGTCCAAAGGGACAGGGGGGTGCCAAAAACATTCAGTACTTC.

The V call is TRBV5-1, the J call TRBJ2-5; 14 bases line up with TRBD2. V gave up 0 bases and J gave up 7 bases; unmatched junction bases: 11. This CDR3 has 18 amino acids. Per the germline V gene, CDR1 is SGHRS and CDR2 is YFSETQ. CDR3 sequence reads: CASSLAGTSGGAWGTQYF. The CDR3 DNA reads TGCGCCAGCAGCTTGGCCGGGACTAGCGGGGGCGCCTGGGGGACCCAGTACTTC. Full variable domain (outside the CDR3, taken from reference TRBV5-1 and TRBJ2-5): KAGVTQTPRYLIKTRGQQVTLSCSPISGHRSVSWYQQTPGQGLQFLFEYFSETQRNKGNFPGRFSGRQFSNSRSEMNVSTLELGDSALYLCASSLAGTSGGAWGTQYFGPGTRLLVL.

This clone was observed a few times. The chain carries TRBV14 and TRBJ1-1; D is undetermined. This CDR3 contains 13 residues. Germline V CDR1 and CDR2: SGHDN, FVKESK. V gave up 1 base and J gave up 5 bases, with 8 bases separating them. CDR3 coding DNA: TGTGCCAGCAGCCAAGGTTTTATGACTGAAGCTTTCTTT. It yields the protein CASSQGFMTEAFF.

The chain employs TRBV29-1 and TRBJ1-5; TRBD1 is a possible D gene (5 bases). Trimming pared 4 bases from V and 3 bases from J, leaving 10 bases between. Germline CDR1 reads SQVTM; CDR2 reads ANQGSEA. The length of the CDR3 is 13 residues. Written as DNA, the CDR3 is TGCAGCGTTGGAACAGGACCCAATCAGCCCCAGCATTTT. Translated, it gives CSVGTGPNQPQHF.

This clone turned up a few times. The CDR3 loop is CATDSSFSYNEQFF. In nucleotides, the CDR3 is TGTGCCACGGACAGTTCCTTCTCCTACAATGAGCAGTTCTTC. V and J are TRBV6-1 and TRBJ2-1; tentatively, D is TRBD1 (6 bases). Trimming removed 10 bases at V and 0 bases at J, with 13 bases between. From germline, CDR1 is MNHNS and CDR2 SASEGT. This CDR3 region has 14 residues.

The V call is TRBV5-6, the J call TRBJ2-5; TRBD2 matches 16 bases. Germline V gene lookup returns CDR1 SGHDT and CDR2 YYEEEE. The ends lost 3 bases at V and 5 bases at J; junction bases unmatched: 4. This CDR3 region has 16 residues. The CDR3 here is CASSSGLAGGPETQYF. CDR3 coding DNA: TGTGCCAGCAGCTCGGGACTAGCGGGGGGGCCGGAGACCCAGTACTTC.

This clone was observed at least ten times. The chain recombines TRBV2 with TRBJ2-1; weak D call: TRBD2 (7 bases). CDR1 and CDR2 from the germline V gene are SNHLY and FYNNEI. The CDR3 has 16 residues. The V gene lost 8 bases and the J gene lost 9 bases, with 26 bases spanning the gap. The CDR3 here is CASSRRGTMFVTEQFF. The CDR3 region has the DNA TGTGCCAGCTCCAGGAGGGGGACTATGTTCGTCACTGAGCAGTTCTTC.

The chain uses TRBV5-1 and TRBJ2-2, with 8 bases that match TRBD1. Germline V CDR1 and CDR2: SGHRS, YFSETQ. The CDR3 consists of 14 residues. With V trimmed by 4 bases and J by 7 bases, 6 bases remained unmatched. The CDR3 DNA sequence: TGCGCCAGCAGCAGTCAGGGGGCTATCGGGGAGCTGTTTTTT. It translates to CASSSQGAIGELFF.

The chain recombines TRBV29-1 with TRBJ2-3; 7 bases match TRBD1. The CDR3 contains 14 residues. The V segment lost 7 bases and the J segment 1 base; nucleotides outside the gene matches: 8. CDR1 SQVTM and CDR2 ANQGSEA come from the germline V gene. The CDR3 sequence: CSGSTGIGTDTQYF. The CDR3 DNA reads as TGCAGCGGCTCGACAGGGATAGGCACAGATACGCAGTATTTT.

V gene TRBV30 combines with J gene TRBJ1-1, with unresolved D. The germline V gene has CDR1 GTSNPN and CDR2 SVGIG (reference sequence). The CDR3 totals 14 residues. V lost 5 bases and J lost 1, with 14 bases in between. CDR3 nucleotides: TGTGCCTGGGGACGAGTTGTCCCGAACACTGAAGCTTTCTTT. It translates to CAWGRVVPNTEAFF.